This T cell receptor (beta chain) came from a study of OX40 agonist ivuxolimab in advanced cancers. Study-level background: Patients achieving partial responses numbered three: one hepatocellular carcinoma case and two cutaneous melanoma cases.

The data were produced by immunoSEQ multiplex PCR, yet TCRdb's version contains in-frame clones alone and is incomplete. The table records 9,500 to 15,000 clones, around 86% of them present only once. With respect to this clone: The antigen is undetermined.

The CDR3 has 17 residues. V was pared by 2 bases and J by 2 bases, with 9 bases of the junction left unmatched. Looked up from germline, CDR1 is ENHRY and CDR2 is SYGVKD. Study-wide findings and caveats: Compared with CD4+, CD8+ T cells on average had more expanded clones.

The gene calls are TRBV10-3 and TRBJ2-1, with 7 bases matching TRBD2. Sequenced here: CD4+ or CD8+ T cells sorted from blood, sampled in a trial of the OX40 agonist ivuxolimab. The clonotype comes from an adult with an advanced solid tumor such as melanoma, head and neck, liver or kidney cancer. The CDR3 nucleotides read TGTGCCATCAGTGAGGAAAAGGGAGGGGCGACCTACAATGAGCAGTTCTTC. It is translated as CAISEEKGGATYNEQFF.